These 18 T cell receptor beta chains were sequenced from one sample in a study of blood T cell repertoires in COVID-19. Clones were sequenced by immunoSEQ multiplex PCR, and TCRdb holds only the in-frame ones, with some missing. The data show 250,000 to 350,000 clones, around 83% seen once. The sequencing sample was made of peripheral blood. The receptors stem from a woman aged 45-65 years with acute or convalescent COVID-19.

The chain recombines TRBV11-2 with TRBJ1-4; D is possibly TRBD1 (5 bases). Trimming took 6 bases from V and 8 from J, leaving 22 bases between them. The CDR3 is made up of 16 amino acids. CDR1 and CDR2 (germline): SGHAT, FQNNGV. The CDR3 loop is CASRTDRDSLREKLFF. CDR3 DNA sequence: TGTGCCAGCAGGACCGACCGGGACTCCCTAAGGGAAAAACTGTTTTTT.

This clone was recorded a few times. J is TRBJ2-1 and V is TRBV2, with D perhaps matching TRBD1 (5 bases). CDR1 and CDR2 (germline): SNHLY, FYNNEI. This CDR3 is built from 14 residues. The germline V and J ends were trimmed by 3 bases and 2 bases, with 8 bases remaining between them. Here the CDR3 DNA reads TGTGCCAGCAGTGACAGGGTACCCTACAATGAGCAGTTCTTC. This codes for CASSDRVPYNEQFF.

The V gene is TRBV5-1, the J gene TRBJ1-1, with TRBD1 matching over 12 bases. Germline values: CDR1 SGHRS, CDR2 YFSETQ. Trimming cost V 3 bases and J 7 bases; bases outside gene matches: 4. The CDR3 is 14 residues long. CDR3 bases: TGCGCCAGCAGCTCGGGACAGGGGGCGGGTGAAGCTTTCTTT. Protein: CASSSGQGAGEAFF.

Written as DNA, the CDR3 is TGCGCCAGCAGCACCGGGACAGGGGACACCGGGGAGCTGTTTTTT. Its protein product is CASSTGTGDTGELFF. V is TRBV10-1 and J is TRBJ2-2; 10 bases line up with TRBD1. Trimming took 6 bases from V and 3 from J; bases not matched to a gene: 4. The CDR3 runs to 15 residues. Germline values: CDR1 WNHNN, CDR2 SYGVQD (reference sequence).

The genes are TRBV2 and TRBJ1-2; the D gene is possibly TRBD1 (5 bases). This CDR3 is 12 amino acids long. The germline V and J ends were trimmed by 11 bases and 3 bases, with 13 bases remaining between them. CDR1 SNHLY and CDR2 FYNNEI come from the germline V gene. The CDR3 bases are TGTGCCCCTGGGCGGGGACACTATGGCTACACCTTC. Translating gives CAPGRGHYGYTF.

CDR3 DNA: TGTGCCAGCAGTGAACCGGGACTGGCAAAAGAGCAGTTCTTC. Translation gives CASSEPGLAKEQFF. The chain carries TRBV6-1 and TRBJ2-1, with a tentative D call TRBD2 (6 bases). The ends were cut back, 2 bases at V and 10 bases at J, with 15 bases in the middle. The CDR3 length is 14 residues. Germline assignment: CDR1 MNHNS and CDR2 SASEGT.

J is TRBJ2-5 and V is TRBV21-1; TRBD2, the D gene given by the table, was not confirmed from the DNA. TRBV21-1 is shown as a pseudogene. The CDR3 consists of 14 residues. The CDR3 protein is CASSNGTPQETQYF. DNA of the CDR3: TGTGCCAGCAGCAATGGGACTCCGCAAGAGACCCAGTACTTC.

This chain uses TRBV21-1 with TRBJ1-1; TRBD1, as called in the table, went unchecked against the DNA. TRBV21-1 is shown as a pseudogene. The CDR3 consists of 14 residues. CDR3 sequence: CASLETFPHTEAFF. CDR3 nucleotides: TGTGCCAGCTTAGAGACATTTCCTCACACTGAAGCTTTCTTT.

The rearrangement links TRBV2 to TRBJ1-2, with 12 bases identical to TRBD1. There are 13 residues in the CDR3. Per the germline V gene, CDR1 is SNHLY and CDR2 is FYNNEI. V trimming: 11 bases; J trimming: 7 bases; junction bases outside the gene matches: 8. The CDR3 DNA is TGTGCCGGAACCGGGACAGGGGGCTTTGGCTACACCTTC. Amino acids: CAGTGTGGFGYTF.

This rearrangement joins TRBV2 to TRBJ2-5; 8 nucleotides line up with TRBD2. V dropped 8 bases and J dropped 1; count of bases not matched to a gene: 3. The germline gives CDR1 SNHLY, CDR2 FYNNEI. This CDR3 is 13 amino acids long. CDR3 coding DNA: TGTGCCAGCCGGGGGGGGTTCCAAGAGACCCAGTACTTC. This translates into CASRGGFQETQYF.

The V call is TRBV30, the J call TRBJ1-5; no clear D. This CDR3 has 14 amino acids. V lost 2 bases and J lost 6, with 14 bases in between. CDR1 and CDR2 from the germline V gene are GTSNPN and SVGIG (reference sequence). The CDR3 loop reads CAWSSGLDGQPQHF. The CDR3 DNA sequence: TGTGCCTGGAGTAGTGGGCTGGATGGTCAGCCCCAGCATTTT.

This chain joins TRBV11-1 and TRBJ2-1; maybe TRBD1 (5 bases). Trimming shortened V by 5 bases and J by 10 bases, and 18 bases separated the two germline ends. Germline loops: CDR1 SGHAT, CDR2 FQDESV (reference sequence). The CDR3 is made up of 14 amino acids. The CDR3 DNA reads TGTGCCAGCAGCATCCTCCAGGGTTTGGGGGAGCAGTTCTTC. It translates to CASSILQGLGEQFF.

This clone was seen more than once but under ten times. This chain uses TRBV2 with TRBJ1-4; 9 nucleotides match TRBD1. The length of the CDR3 is 15 residues. J lost 8 bases, V lost 7 bases, and 11 bases had no gene match. The germline V gene has CDR1 SNHLY and CDR2 FYNNEI. This chain's CDR3 is CASNSSPGQGEKLFF. CDR3 bases: TGTGCCAGCAACTCTAGCCCGGGACAGGGAGAAAAACTGTTTTTT.

The gene calls are TRBV19 and TRBJ1-4; 9 bases agree with TRBD1. This CDR3 comprises 17 residues. Germline values: CDR1 LNHDA, CDR2 SQIVND (reference sequence). V was pared by 4 bases and J by 4 bases, with 10 bases of the junction left unmatched. This chain's CDR3 is CASSTPDRGSSNEKLFF. DNA of the CDR3: TGTGCCAGTAGTACCCCGGACAGGGGTTCCAGTAATGAAAAACTGTTTTTT.

The chain employs TRBV6-5 and TRBJ1-2; TRBD1 aligns across 8 bases. The CDR3 runs 13 residues. Germline V gene lookup returns CDR1 MNHEY and CDR2 SVGAGI. V lost 4 bases and J lost 8; bases outside the gene matches: 6. CDR3 residues: CASSLGQELGYTF. The CDR3 nucleotides read TGTGCCAGCAGTTTGGGACAGGAACTGGGCTACACCTTC.

The chain carries TRBV20-1 and TRBJ2-1; 9 nucleotides line up with TRBD1. The germline CDR1 and CDR2 sequences are DFQATT and SNEGSKA (reference sequence). There are 15 residues in the CDR3. V was pared by 3 bases and J by 3 bases, with 6 bases of the junction left unmatched. CDR3 residues: CSASSGGQGYNEQFF. The CDR3 DNA is TGCAGTGCTAGTAGTGGGGGACAGGGCTACAATGAGCAGTTCTTC.

The chain joins TRBV2 to TRBJ2-7, with D possibly matching TRBD2 (5 bases). V gave up 7 bases and J gave up 0 bases, with 19 bases separating them. Germline-derived CDR1 and CDR2 are SNHLY and FYNNEI. There are 16 residues in the CDR3. Here the CDR3 reads CASKIAGSTSSYEQYV. CDR3 coding DNA: TGTGCCAGCAAGATCGCGGGCAGTACGAGCTCCTACGAGCAGTACGTC.

The CDR3 DNA sequence: TGCGCCAGCAGCCAAGAGGTATTGCGGGGGGTCGTATATGAGCAGTTCTTC. This translates into CASSQEVLRGVVYEQFF. This chain links TRBV4-1 with TRBJ2-1; 8 bases match TRBD2. Trimming at V came to 0 bases and at J to 8 bases, leaving 12 bases not matched to a gene. The V gene's germline CDR1 is MGHRA and CDR2 YSYEKL. The CDR3 has 17 amino acids.